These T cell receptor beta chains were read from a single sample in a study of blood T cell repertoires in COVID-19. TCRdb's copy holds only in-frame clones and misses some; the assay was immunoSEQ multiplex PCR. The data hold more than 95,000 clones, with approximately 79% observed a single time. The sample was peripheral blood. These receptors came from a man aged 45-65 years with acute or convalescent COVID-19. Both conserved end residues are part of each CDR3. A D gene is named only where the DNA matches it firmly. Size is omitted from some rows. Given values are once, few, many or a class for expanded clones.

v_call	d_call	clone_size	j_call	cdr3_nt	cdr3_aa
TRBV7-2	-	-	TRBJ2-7	TGTGCCAGCAGCTTAGGGGCGCGCTACGAGCAGTACTTC	CASSLGARYEQYF
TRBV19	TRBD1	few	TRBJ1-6	TGTGCCAGTAGTCCGGGACAGGGGTCTAATTCACCCCTCCACTTT	CASSPGQGSNSPLHF
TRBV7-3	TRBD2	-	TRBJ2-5	TGTGCCAGCAGCTTAGCTAGCGGGAGACATGAGACCCAGTACTTC	CASSLASGRHETQYF
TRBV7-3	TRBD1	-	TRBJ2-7	TGTGCCAGCAGCTTAGGCTCCGGGACAGGGGAGCAGTACTTC	CASSLGSGTGEQYF
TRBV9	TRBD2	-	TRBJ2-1	TGTGCCAGCAGCGTAGGGAGCGGGAGGGATGAGCAGTTCTTC	CASSVGSGRDEQFF
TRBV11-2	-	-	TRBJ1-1	TGTGCCAGCTCAAGTGGGGGCGGAATGAACACTGAAGCTTTCTTT	CASSSGGGMNTEAFF
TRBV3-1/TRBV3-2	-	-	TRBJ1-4	TGTGCCAGCAGTGGTGGGAGTGAAAAACTGTTTTTT	CASSGGSEKLFF
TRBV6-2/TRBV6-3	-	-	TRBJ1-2	TGTGCCAGCAGTCGCCAGAACCATGGCTACACCTTC	CASSRQNHGYTF
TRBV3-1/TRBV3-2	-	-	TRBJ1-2	TGTGCCAGCAGCCTAATCGACAGGTCTAACTATGGCTACACCTTC	CASSLIDRSNYGYTF
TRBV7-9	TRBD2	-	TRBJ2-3	TGTGCCAGCAGCTCTAGCGGGAGGGCCAGGATTACACCAGATACGCAGTATTTT	CASSSSGRARITPDTQYF
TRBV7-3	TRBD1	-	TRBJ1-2	TGTGCCAGCAGCTTAACGGGGACAGGGGGCTACACCTTC	CASSLTGTGGYTF
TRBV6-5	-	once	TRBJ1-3	TGTGCCAGCAGCCTGGAGGGGAGCTCTGGAAACACCATATATTTT	CASSLEGSSGNTIYF
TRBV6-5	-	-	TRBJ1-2	TGTGCCAGCAGAGCCCGCGGGGATGCCCCCTATGGCTACACCTTC	CASRARGDAPYGYTF
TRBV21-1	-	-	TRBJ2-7	TGTGCCAGTCTCAAAGGGGGGGAGGGATTCTACGAGCAGTACTTC	CASLKGGEGFYEQYF
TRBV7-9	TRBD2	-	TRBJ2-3	TGTGCCAGCAGCCTCACCCGGGAGGGGCACACAGATACGCAGTATTTT	CASSLTREGHTDTQYF
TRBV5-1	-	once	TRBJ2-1	TGCGCCAGCAGCTTGAGTAGCCGGGGGAACAATGAGCAGTTCTTC	CASSLSSRGNNEQFF
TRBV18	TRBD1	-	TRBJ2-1	TGTGCCAGCTCACCACTGGCTAGGGACAGGGGAGGTGAGCAGTTCTTC	CASSPLARDRGGEQFF
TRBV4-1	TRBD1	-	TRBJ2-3	TGCGCCAGCAGCCAAGTAAGGGACAGGGGCACAGATACGCAGTATTTT	CASSQVRDRGTDTQYF
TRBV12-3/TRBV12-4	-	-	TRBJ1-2	TGTGCCAGCAGCGAGACTGACCTCTATGGCTACACCTTC	CASSETDLYGYTF
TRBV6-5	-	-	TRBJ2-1	TGTGCCAGCAGTCAGGTTGGGTCCTACAATGAGCAGTTCTTC	CASSQVGSYNEQFF
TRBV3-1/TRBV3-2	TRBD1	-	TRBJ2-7	TGTGCCAGCAGCCGAAACGGACAGGCGCTTGAGGAGCAGTACTTC	CASSRNGQALEEQYF
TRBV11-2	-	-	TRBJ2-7	TGTGCCAGCAGCCTTCTCGGAGGGACCACCTACGAGCAGTACTTC	CASSLLGGTTYEQYF
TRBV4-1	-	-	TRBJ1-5	TGCGCCAACAGCCAAGGTGGTTTTGGGGGGCAGCCCCAGCATTTT	CANSQGGFGGQPQHF
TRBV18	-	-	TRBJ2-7	TGTGCCAGCTCACCGATGACTAACGAGCAGTACTTC	CASSPMTNEQYF
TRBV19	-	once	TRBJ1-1	TGTGCCAGTAGTCCGGGGGACGGTCAAGCTTTCTTT	CASSPGDGQAFF
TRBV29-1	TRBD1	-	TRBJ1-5	TGCAGCGTTGTAATGGGACAGGCAAATCAGCCCCAGCATTTT	CSVVMGQANQPQHF
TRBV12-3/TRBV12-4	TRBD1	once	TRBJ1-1	TGTGCCAGCAGTCCGACAGGGTGGGAAGCTTTCTTT	CASSPTGWEAFF
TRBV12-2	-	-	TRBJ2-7	TGTGCAAGTCGCTTCACCCGGATAGCGGGAGGTTACGAGCAGTACTTC	CASRFTRIAGGYEQYF
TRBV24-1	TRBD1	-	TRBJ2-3	TGTGCCACCAGTGATCTCGGGACAGGGAACCATACGCAGTATTTT	CATSDLGTGNHTQYF
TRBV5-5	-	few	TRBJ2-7	TGTGCCAGCAGCCTTACTAAGGGGGAGGGCCTCAACGAGCAGTACTTC	CASSLTKGEGLNEQYF
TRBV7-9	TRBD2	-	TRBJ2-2	TGTGCCAGCAGCCCCAGGACTAGCGGGACCACCGGGGAGCTGTTTTTT	CASSPRTSGTTGELFF
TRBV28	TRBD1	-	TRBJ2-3	TGTGCCAGCAGCACCGGGACAGGGAGGAGAGATACGCAGTATTTT	CASSTGTGRRDTQYF
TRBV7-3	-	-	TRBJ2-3	TGTGCCAGCAGCTTAAGAGCGGACCACACAGATACGCAGTATTTT	CASSLRADHTDTQYF
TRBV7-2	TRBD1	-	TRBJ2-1	TGTGCCAGCAGCACGGGACAGGGGAATGAGCAGTTCTTC	CASSTGQGNEQFF
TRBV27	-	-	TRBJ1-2	TGTGCCAGCAGTCCCCTGGGGGCACCTAGGCTTAACTATGGCTACACCTTC	CASSPLGAPRLNYGYTF
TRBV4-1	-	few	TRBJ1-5	TGCGCCAGCAGCCAAGTGGGGCAGCCTTGGGAGCCCCAGCATTTT	CASSQVGQPWEPQHF
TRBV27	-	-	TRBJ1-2	TGTGCCAGCAGGGGGGCAGGGAATGGCTACACCTTC	CASRGAGNGYTF
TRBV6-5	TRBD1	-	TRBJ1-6	TGTGCCAGCAGTCGACAGGGAGAAAATTCACCCCTCCACTTT	CASSRQGENSPLHF
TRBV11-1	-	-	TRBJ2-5	TGTGCCAGCAGCTACCGGGGGTACCAAGAGACCCAGTACTTC	CASSYRGYQETQYF
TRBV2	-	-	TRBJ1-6	TGTGCCAGCAGGGAGGATAATTCACCCCTCCACTTT	CASREDNSPLHF